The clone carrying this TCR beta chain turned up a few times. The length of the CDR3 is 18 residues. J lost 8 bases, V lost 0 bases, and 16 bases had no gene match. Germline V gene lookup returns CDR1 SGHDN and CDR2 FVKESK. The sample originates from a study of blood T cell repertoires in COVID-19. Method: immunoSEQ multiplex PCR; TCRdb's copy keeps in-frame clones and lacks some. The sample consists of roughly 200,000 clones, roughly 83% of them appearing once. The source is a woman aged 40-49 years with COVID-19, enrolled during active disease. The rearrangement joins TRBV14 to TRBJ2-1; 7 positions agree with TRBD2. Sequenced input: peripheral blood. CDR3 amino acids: CASSQDWVGGPRVHEQFF. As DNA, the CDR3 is TGTGCCAGCAGCCAAGATTGGGTGGGAGGGCCAAGAGTCCATGAGCAGTTCTTC.